This T cell receptor beta chain was captured by sequencing in a study of cytomegalovirus exposure and HLA in healthy donors. On this clone: Its specificity is unknown.

It was with 60 Vbeta and 13 Jbeta primers that the PCR ran. This table comes from immunoSEQ multiplex PCR, and its TCRdb copy is limited to in-frame clones, with some not included. Here the sample spans around 180,000 clones, roughly 71% being singletons. General study results and limits: The study listed 164 cytomegalovirus-associated TCR beta chains.

Germline-derived CDR1 and CDR2 are MNHNY and SVGAGI (reference sequence). The CDR3 length is 13 residues. The donors (healthy individuals) were bone marrow donors. The chain carries TRBV6-6 and TRBJ2-5; D remains ambiguous. The closer fit of TRBJ2-7 to the DNA end suggests the J call may be wrong. Sequencing input: PBMCs. The sequence derives from a girl aged 10-17 years in good health and CMV-seronegative. CDR3 sequence (DNA): TGTGCCAGCAGTTACTCCATATCCTACGAGCAGTACTTC. Its protein product is CASSYSISYEQYF.